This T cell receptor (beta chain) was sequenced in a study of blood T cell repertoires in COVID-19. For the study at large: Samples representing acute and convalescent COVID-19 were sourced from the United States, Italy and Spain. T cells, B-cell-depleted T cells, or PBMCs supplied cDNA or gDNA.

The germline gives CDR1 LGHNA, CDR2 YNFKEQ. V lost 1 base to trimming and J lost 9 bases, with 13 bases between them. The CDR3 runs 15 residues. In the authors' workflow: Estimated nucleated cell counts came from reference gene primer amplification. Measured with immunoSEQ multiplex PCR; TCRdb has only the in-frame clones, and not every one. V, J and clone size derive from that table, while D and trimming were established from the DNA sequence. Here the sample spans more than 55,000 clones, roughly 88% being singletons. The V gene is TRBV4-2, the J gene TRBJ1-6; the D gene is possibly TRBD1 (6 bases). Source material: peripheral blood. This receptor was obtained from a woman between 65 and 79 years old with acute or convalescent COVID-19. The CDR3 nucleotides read TGTGCCAGCAGCCAAGTGGACCTACAGGGTTCACCCCTCCACTTT. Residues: CASSQVDLQGSPLHF.